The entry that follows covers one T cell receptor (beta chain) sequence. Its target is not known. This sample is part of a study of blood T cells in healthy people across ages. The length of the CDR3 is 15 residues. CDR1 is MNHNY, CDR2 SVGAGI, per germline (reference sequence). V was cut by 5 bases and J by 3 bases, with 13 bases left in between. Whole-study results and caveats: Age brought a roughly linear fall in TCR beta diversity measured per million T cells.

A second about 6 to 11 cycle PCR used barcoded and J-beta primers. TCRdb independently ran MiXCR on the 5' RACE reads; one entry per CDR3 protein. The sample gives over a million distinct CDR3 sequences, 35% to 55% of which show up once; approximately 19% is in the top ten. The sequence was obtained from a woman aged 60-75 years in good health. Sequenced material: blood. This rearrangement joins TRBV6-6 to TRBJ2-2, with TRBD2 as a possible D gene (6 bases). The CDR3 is CASSQLATDTGELFF. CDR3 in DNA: TGTGCCAGCAGTCAACTAGCTACAGACACCGGGGAGCTGTTTTTT.